This TCR beta chain was sequenced during a study of T cell changes during pregnancy in multiple sclerosis. Sequencing used immunoSEQ multiplex PCR; TCRdb keeps in-frame clones, though not all of them. Among 70,000 to 100,000 clones, just under 95% were seen once, and the ten largest hold approximately 1.3%. The CDR3 totals 14 residues. V shed 6 bases, J shed 0 bases, and the junction held 1 base outside the gene matches. Germline V CDR1 and CDR2: MDHEN, SYDVKM. The clonotype originates from a female donor in good health, enrolled as a control in a pregnancy study. The sequenced sample was peripheral blood, obtained in the third trimester of pregnancy. The chain combines TRBV28 with TRBJ2-7; 11 bases align to TRBD2. For the CDR3, the DNA is TGTGCCAGCAGACTAGCGGGAGTCTCCTACGAGCAGTACTTC. Protein sequence: CASRLAGVSYEQYF.